The clone carrying this T cell receptor beta chain was detected only a few times. The source of the sample is a study of T cells in Graves' hyperthyroidism and ophthalmopathy. From RNA transcripts, TCR beta CDR3 regions were amplified. TCR CDR3 regions were first amplified by RT-PCR with HTBI primers. Using its own MiXCR run on the multiplex PCR reads, TCRdb lists one record per CDR3 protein. Altogether some 440,000 distinct CDR3 sequences are present, 15% to 18% being singletons, with the ten largest covering approximately 7.5%. The CDR3 is 15 amino acids. The V and J ends lost 8 bases and 5 bases respectively, with 22 bases between them.

The specimen sequenced was blood. V usage is TRBV12-3 or TRBV12-4 and J usage is TRBJ2-7, with D maybe TRBD2 (6 bases). This sequence was found in a woman under 30 with Graves' hyperthyroidism. The CDR3 spells CASGPFRASDHEQYF. The CDR3 DNA is TGTGCCAGCGGCCCCTTTAGGGCTAGCGATCACGAGCAGTACTTC.